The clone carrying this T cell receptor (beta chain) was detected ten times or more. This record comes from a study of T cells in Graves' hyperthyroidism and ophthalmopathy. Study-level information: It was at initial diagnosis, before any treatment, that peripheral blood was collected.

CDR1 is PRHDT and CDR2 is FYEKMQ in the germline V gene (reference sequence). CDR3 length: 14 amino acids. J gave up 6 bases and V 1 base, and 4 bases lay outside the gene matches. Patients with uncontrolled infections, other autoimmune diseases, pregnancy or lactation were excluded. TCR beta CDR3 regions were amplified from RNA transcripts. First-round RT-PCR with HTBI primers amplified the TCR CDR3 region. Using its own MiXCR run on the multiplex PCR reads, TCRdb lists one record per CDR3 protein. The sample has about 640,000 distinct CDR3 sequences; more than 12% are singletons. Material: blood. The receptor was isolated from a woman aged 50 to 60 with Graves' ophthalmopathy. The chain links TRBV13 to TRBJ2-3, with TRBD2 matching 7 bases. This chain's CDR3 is CASSLESGTDTQYF. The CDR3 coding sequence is TGTGCCAGCAGCTTAGAAAGCGGGACGGATACGCAGTATTTT.